The source of this T cell receptor beta chain is a study of molecular identifiers for immune sequencing clone quantification. Germline assignment: CDR1 SEHNR and CDR2 FQNEAQ (reference sequence). Trimming cost V 4 bases and J 5 bases; bases outside gene matches: 1. The CDR3 covers 12 residues. This clonotype showed up many times. TCRdb processed the PCR reads anew with MiXCR; each CDR3 protein has one entry. The sample holds around 65,000 distinct CDR3 sequences, 15% to 20% seen once. The gene calls are TRBV7-9 and TRBJ2-7, with 8 bases aligning to TRBD1. The receptor's source is a human donor in good health. Some libraries in this study had Jurkat cell RNA spiked in. Sequenced input: naive CD8+ T cells from blood, with Jurkat cell RNA spiked in. Subset described: FACS-sorted CD8+CD4-CCR7+CD45RA+ naive T cells. This chain's CDR3 is CASSSGGDEQYF. The CDR3 coding sequence is TGTGCCAGCAGCTCAGGGGGCGACGAGCAGTACTTC.